The 23 T cell receptor beta chains listed next were all sequenced from one sample in a study of T-cell memory formation after mild COVID-19. From the 5' RACE reads, TCRdb called clonotypes with MiXCR, one entry per CDR3 protein. The sample carries 150,000 to 200,000 distinct CDR3 sequences, over 10% recorded once. The sample was PBMCs or a T cell subset sorted from them (not recorded which). Receptors were obtained from a young man who had mild COVID-19 (a few samples of this study predate the infection). Cell type and time point are not known.

The chain couples TRBV7-3 to TRBJ1-2; 9 nucleotides line up with TRBD1. The V segment lost 0 bases and the J segment 6 bases; nucleotides outside the gene matches: 14. The V gene's germline CDR1 is SGHTA and CDR2 FQGTGA. The CDR3 covers 18 residues. The CDR3 protein is CASSLTTNSGQGRNGYTF. The CDR3 nucleotides read TGTGCCAGCAGCTTAACCACTAACTCGGGACAGGGAAGGAATGGCTACACCTTC.

This chain links TRBV12-3 or TRBV12-4 with TRBJ2-2; TRBD2 agrees at 9 bases. This CDR3 region has 14 residues. The trim removed 10 bases at V and 3 bases at J, leaving 6 bases unmatched. CDR3 sequence (DNA): TGTGCCACCCAAGCGGGGGGACACACCGGGGAGCTGTTTTTT. Its protein product is CATQAGGHTGELFF.

V gene TRBV27 combines with J gene TRBJ1-1, with D perhaps matching TRBD1 (6 bases). The V gene lost 6 bases and the J gene lost 0 bases, with 11 bases spanning the gap. CDR1 MNHEY and CDR2 SMNVEV come from the germline V gene (reference sequence). This CDR3 is 14 amino acids long. The CDR3: CASSQRGVNTEAFF. The CDR3 DNA reads as TGTGCCAGCAGCCAAAGGGGGGTGAACACTGAAGCTTTCTTT.

This clonotype was counted only a few times. This sequence joins TRBV19 and TRBJ1-5; the match to TRBD1 covers 7 bases. The CDR3 extends over 14 amino acids. V was clipped by 9 bases and J by 5 bases; unmatched bases: 10. CDR1 is LNHDA, CDR2 SQIVND, per germline (reference sequence). The CDR3 coding sequence is TGTGCCAGCGGGCCAAGACAGGGAGATCAGCCCCAGCATTTT. Translating it yields CASGPRQGDQPQHF.

V gene TRBV28 combines with J gene TRBJ2-5; D remains ambiguous. V was shortened by 3 bases and J by 6 bases, with 8 bases between the two germline ends. The germline CDR1 and CDR2 sequences are MDHEN and SYDVKM. This CDR3 has 12 residues. This chain's CDR3 is CASSFYGQTQYF. The CDR3 DNA sequence: TGTGCCAGCAGTTTTTATGGGCAGACCCAGTACTTC.

This clonotype was detected a few times. The rearrangement uses TRBV28 and TRBJ1-6; D unclear. CDR1 and CDR2 from the germline V gene are MDHEN and SYDVKM. The CDR3 contains 18 residues. The V gene lost 2 bases and the J gene lost 0 bases, with 14 bases spanning the gap. CDR3 sequence reads: CASSLDLGLSSYNSPLHF. For the CDR3, the DNA is TGTGCCAGCAGTTTAGATCTGGGTTTGAGCTCCTATAATTCACCCCTCCACTTT.

As DNA, the CDR3 is TGTGCCAGCACCGGGGGAGCGGAAGGCTACACCTTC. Translation: CASTGGAEGYTF. The chain carries TRBV2 and TRBJ1-2, with a weak D call TRBD1 (5 bases). CDR1 is SNHLY, CDR2 FYNNEI, per germline. This CDR3 contains 12 residues. Trimming stripped 7 bases from V and 8 bases from J, with 14 bases between.

The J gene is TRBJ1-1, the V gene TRBV7-9, with D possibly matching TRBD1 (6 bases). CDR3 length: 17 residues. In germline, CDR1 is SEHNR, CDR2 FQNEAQ (reference sequence). Trimming cost V 5 bases and J 5 bases, with 24 bases left between them. The CDR3 is CASSPQYLGGLLTEAFF. The CDR3 nucleotides read TGTGCCAGCAGCCCACAGTATTTGGGGGGCCTGTTGACTGAAGCTTTCTTT.

This clonotype appeared a few times. V is TRBV11-2 and J is TRBJ2-3; D unclear. Germline CDR1 is SGHAT and CDR2 is FQNNGV. The CDR3 runs to 14 residues. V was shortened by 6 bases and J by 5 bases, with 15 bases between the two germline ends. DNA for the CDR3: TGTGCCAGCAGTAAAACCGGACGACGAGATACGCAGTATTTT. The encoded protein is CASSKTGRRDTQYF.

This clonotype was detected a few times. This rearrangement joins TRBV5-1 to TRBJ1-6; D uncertain. The CDR3 sequence is 15 residues long. V lost 0 bases, J lost 7 bases, and 11 bases lay in between. Germline-derived CDR1 and CDR2 are SGHRS and YFSETQ. The CDR3 sequence: CASSLDDTLNSPLHF. The CDR3 DNA reads TGCGCCAGCAGCTTGGATGACACCCTCAATTCACCCCTCCACTTT.

V gene TRBV5-4 combines with J gene TRBJ2-7; possible D gene TRBD1, 6 bases. CDR1 is SGHNT, CDR2 YYREEE, per germline (reference sequence). This CDR3 region has 13 residues. V lost 2 bases and J 2 bases, leaving 8 bases between the germline ends. CDR3 in amino acids: CASSFDRPYEQYF. CDR3 DNA: TGTGCCAGCAGCTTCGACAGGCCCTACGAGCAGTACTTC.

This clonotype was counted a few times. This sequence joins TRBV4-1 and TRBJ2-1, with 11 bases matching TRBD2. J was trimmed by 6 bases and V by 2 bases; bases with no gene match: 6. Germline loops: CDR1 MGHRA, CDR2 YSYEKL. The CDR3 runs 16 residues. CDR3 residues: CASSQPAGTSGNEQFF. The CDR3 bases are TGCGCCAGCAGCCAACCTGCCGGGACTAGCGGCAATGAGCAGTTCTTC.

This chain uses TRBV7-2 with TRBJ2-3; 8 bases fit TRBD2. The CDR3 sequence is 14 residues long. V trimming: 5 bases; J trimming: 3 bases; junction bases outside the gene matches: 4. From germline, CDR1 is SGHTA and CDR2 FQGNSA. The DNA of the CDR3 is TGTGCCAGCAGCGCACGGGGGGGGACAGATACGCAGTATTTT. This gives the protein CASSARGGTDTQYF.

The sample holds a few counts of this clonotype. The genes are TRBV9 and TRBJ2-1; 7 nucleotides line up with TRBD2. Germline trimming cut 4 bases from V and 5 bases from J; bases unmatched to any gene: 12. The CDR3 sequence is 16 residues long. In germline, CDR1 is SGDLS, CDR2 YYNGEE. CDR3 nucleotide sequence: TGTGCCAGCAGCCTTTGGGTGGGGGGGTCCCACAATGAGCAGTTCTTC. As protein: CASSLWVGGSHNEQFF. Looking up the rest from reference TRBV9 and TRBJ2-1 gives the full variable domain: DSGVTQTPKHLITATGQRVTLRCSPRSGDLSVYWYQQSLDQGLQFLIQYYNGEERAKGNILERFSAQQFPDLHSELNLSSLELGDSALYFCASSLWVGGSHNEQFFGPGTRLTVL.

As DNA, the CDR3 is TGCAGTGCTAGAGACCCCGACAGCTACCAAGAGACCCAGTACTTC. This codes for CSARDPDSYQETQYF. This sequence joins TRBV20-1 and TRBJ2-5, with D possibly matching TRBD1 (5 bases). CDR1 and CDR2 from the germline V gene are DFQATT and SNEGSKA (reference sequence). The V end was cut by 0 bases, the J end by 0 bases, with 11 bases between. The CDR3 length is 15 residues.

This rearrangement joins TRBV7-2 to TRBJ2-5; D remains unclear. Germline CDR1 SGHTA, CDR2 FQGNSA. The CDR3 spans 13 residues. V lost 2 bases and J 1 base, leaving 5 bases between the germline ends. CDR3: CASSLSTQETQYF. The CDR3 region has the DNA TGTGCCAGCAGCTTATCCACCCAAGAGACCCAGTACTTC.

This clonotype has just a few counts. The chain uses TRBV7-8 and TRBJ2-1; no reliable D call. The V end was cut by 5 bases, the J end by 4 bases, with 21 bases between. CDR1 SGHVS and CDR2 FQNEAQ come from the germline V gene. CDR3 length: 17 residues. The CDR3 DNA reads as TGTGCCAGCAGCCTCGCCGAGGCCGGTAATTTTTACAATGAGCAGTTCTTC. Encoded protein: CASSLAEAGNFYNEQFF. The variable domain in full, with the rest retrieved from reference TRBV7-8 and TRBJ2-1, is GAGVSQSPRYKVAKRGQDVALRCDPISGHVSLFWYQQALGQGPEFLTYFQNEAQLDKSGLPSDRFFAERPEGSVSTLKIQRTQQEDSAVYLCASSLAEAGNFYNEQFFGPGTRLTVL.

V is TRBV9 and J is TRBJ2-5; tentative D call: TRBD2 (5 bases). Germline assignment: CDR1 SGDLS and CDR2 YYNGEE. Trimming left V 0 bases short and J 5 bases short, with 11 bases between. The CDR3 sequence is 14 residues long. This CDR3 is CASSVEPSSETQYF. DNA of the CDR3: TGTGCCAGCAGCGTAGAGCCTAGCTCGGAGACCCAGTACTTC.

The chain carries TRBV4-1 and TRBJ2-3; D call uncertain. Germline V lookup: CDR1 MGHRA, CDR2 YSYEKL. The CDR3 runs to 16 residues. Between the trimmed V and J ends, which lost 0 bases and 0 bases, there was a span of 10 bases. CDR3 nucleotides: TGCGCCAGCAGCCAAGAGAGGTTCCTAAGCACAGATACGCAGTATTTT. Protein sequence: CASSQERFLSTDTQYF.

This chain joins TRBV6-5 and TRBJ2-1; 7 bases map to TRBD2. CDR1 and CDR2 (germline): MNHEY, SVGAGI. CDR3 length: 15 amino acids. V lost 6 bases, J lost 6 bases, and 11 bases stayed unmatched. The CDR3: CASRTVSAGFNEQFF. The CDR3 DNA is TGTGCCAGCAGAACCGTGTCAGCGGGATTCAATGAGCAGTTCTTC.

The chain is built from TRBV20-1 and TRBJ2-3; D is perhaps TRBD2 (5 bases). Germline lookup yields CDR1 DFQATT and CDR2 SNEGSKA (reference sequence). Trimming stripped 5 bases from V and 2 bases from J, with 8 bases between. The CDR3 sequence is 12 residues long. The CDR3 DNA sequence: TGCAGTGCTCGGGGTTTCACAGATACGCAGTATTTT. The encoded protein is CSARGFTDTQYF.

This clonotype has only a few counts. The rearrangement uses TRBV7-2 and TRBJ2-3, with TRBD1 as a possible D gene (6 bases). Germline CDR1 and CDR2: SGHTA and FQGNSA. Trimming stripped 3 bases from V and 5 bases from J, with 15 bases between. The CDR3 runs 15 residues. CDR3 protein: CASSFILRGKDTQYF. The DNA for the CDR3 is TGTGCCAGCAGCTTTATCTTGAGGGGGAAAGATACGCAGTATTTT. The complete variable domain, with remaining parts taken from reference TRBV7-2 and TRBJ2-3, reads GAGVSQSPSNKVTEKGKDVELRCDPISGHTALYWYRQSLGQGLEFLIYFQGNSAPDKSGLPSDRFSAERTGGSVSTLTIQRTQQEDSAVYLCASSFILRGKDTQYFGPGTRLTVL.

This clonotype was seen a handful of times. The chain uses TRBV20-1 and TRBJ1-5; D not certain. CDR1 and CDR2 (germline): DFQATT, SNEGSKA (reference sequence). Trimming shortened V by 0 bases and J by 0 bases, and 18 bases separated the two germline ends. This CDR3 contains 18 residues. The CDR3 bases are TGCAGTGCTAGAGATTACAACAGAATAACCACTAGCAATCAGCCCCAGCATTTT. Protein: CSARDYNRITTSNQPQHF.